Described below is a single T cell receptor beta chain sequence and its context. As originally analysed: Reference gene primer amplification gave nucleated cell count estimates. Profiling relied on immunoSEQ multiplex PCR, and the TCRdb table lists in-frame clones only, not all of them. The V and J calls and clone size come from that table; D and trimming were worked out from the DNA. The sample comprises more than 100,000 clones, 85% to 90% of which are singletons, and 3.5% to 4% rests with the top ten. The data are from a study of blood T cell repertoires in COVID-19. For the study at large: Sites across the United States, Italy and Spain contributed samples from acute and convalescent COVID-19. T cells, B-cell-depleted T cells, or PBMCs supplied cDNA or gDNA.

The J segment lost 0 bases and the V segment lost 4 bases, leaving 2 bases of the junction unmatched. CDR3 size: 15 residues. Germline V CDR1 and CDR2: LGHDT, YNNKEL (reference sequence). While infection was still active, Seattle patients were enrolled and then followed longitudinally. V usage is TRBV3-1 (or the pseudogene TRBV3-2) and J usage is TRBJ1-1; 10 bases fit TRBD1. Material: peripheral blood. This TCR came from a woman aged 55-70 years with COVID-19, enrolled during active disease. The CDR3 sequence is CASSPGTGVNTEAFF. The CDR3 DNA is TGTGCCAGCAGCCCGGGGACAGGGGTGAACACTGAAGCTTTCTTT.